The clone carrying this T cell receptor (beta chain) has a count of ten or more. The antigen is unknown. This entry is derived from a study of prognosis after radiotherapy for stage I lung cancer. The overall study: Aged about 53 to 84 years, with a median of about 73 years, the patients were 10 to 15 men and five to seven women. Study-wide findings and caveats: Stereotactic body radiation therapy was followed by fewer unique TCR clones, median approximately 9,100 versus 7,200.

The study amplified the TCR beta CDR3 region from genomic DNA. This amplification was carried out by two rounds of multiplex PCR. Every TRBV and TRBJ gene had its own specific primer in first-round PCR. Via MiXCR, TCRdb re-called the multiplex PCR reads, giving one row per CDR3 protein. The sample contains roughly 14,000 distinct CDR3 sequences, approximately 31% of which appear only once. The TCR was taken from a donor over 45 with non-small cell lung cancer. Specimen: PBMCs, collected before or after stereotactic body radiation therapy (not recorded which).

CDR3 nucleotides: TGTGCCAGCAGCCACCTAAACAGGGGAAGTGGAAACACCATATATTTT. It specifies CASSHLNRGSGNTIYF. The V call is TRBV4-2, the J call TRBJ1-3, with 7 nucleotides matching TRBD1. The CDR3 runs 16 residues. Germline V CDR1 and CDR2: LGHNA, YNFKEQ. The ends lost 3 bases at V and 3 bases at J; junction bases unmatched: 8.